The 24 T cell receptor beta chains given below trace back to one sample, sequenced in a study of vaccination effects on CD4 cells after COVID-19. No antigen is known for these receptors. The assay was immunoSEQ multiplex PCR, and TCRdb's table has in-frame clones only and misses some. The sample has about 24,000 clones, around four fifths seen once. Peptide-pool stimulation followed by sequencing identified expanded antigen-specific CD4+ clonotypes in the ViraFEST assay. A 10-day culture period preceded the isolation of CD4+ T cells. As their vaccination, participants received two doses of either BNT162b2 or mRNA-1273. The source was CD4+ T cells from PBMCs cultured with HCoV-NL63 spike peptides, collected after COVID-19 vaccination. These receptors came from a human donor who received a COVID-19 vaccine.

This rearrangement joins TRBV5-1 to TRBJ2-5; no firm D call. This CDR3 has 14 amino acids. V was shortened by 0 bases and J by 2 bases, with 8 bases between the two germline ends. CDR1 is SGHRS and CDR2 is YFSETQ in the germline V gene. CDR3 DNA sequence: TGCGCCAGCAGCTTGGGGCCGAGTCAAGAGACCCAGTACTTC. Protein sequence: CASSLGPSQETQYF.

This chain links TRBV7-9 with TRBJ1-1; 10 positions agree with TRBD1. This CDR3 has 16 amino acids. Looked up from germline, CDR1 is SEHNR and CDR2 is FQNEAQ (reference sequence). J lost 10 bases, V lost 2 bases, and 13 bases had no gene match. Here the CDR3 DNA reads TGTGCCAGCAGCTTACCGACAGGGGGCGAGAGGTCGAGAGCTTTCTTT. As protein: CASSLPTGGERSRAFF.

This sequence joins TRBV7-9 and TRBJ2-3; D gene unclear. Germline lookup yields CDR1 SEHNR and CDR2 FQNEAQ (reference sequence). Trimming shortened V by 5 bases and J by 3 bases, and 12 bases separated the two germline ends. CDR3 length equals 14 residues. The CDR3 region has the DNA TGTGCCAGCAGCCCCAATCGGAGAACAGATACGCAGTATTTT. Translating it yields CASSPNRRTDTQYF.

This chain connects TRBV11-3 to TRBJ2-5; D is ambiguous. The CDR3 totals 14 residues. The ends were cut back, 1 base at V and 5 bases at J, with 11 bases in the middle. The germline V gene encodes CDR1 SGHNT and CDR2 YENEEA. The chain's CDR3 is CASSLAGMGETQYF. CDR3 coding DNA: TGTGCCAGCAGCTTAGCGGGCATGGGGGAGACCCAGTACTTC.

The gene calls are TRBV6-5 and TRBJ2-5, with D perhaps matching TRBD1 (6 bases). The CDR3 has 14 residues. The germline CDR1 and CDR2 sequences are MNHEY and SVGAGI. V lost 5 bases and J 7 bases, leaving 17 bases between the germline ends. The CDR3 sequence is CASSPTGTRGTQYF. The CDR3 DNA sequence: TGTGCCAGCAGTCCGACCGGGACACGGGGGACCCAGTACTTC.

The genes are TRBV29-1 and TRBJ1-2; 9 bases fit TRBD1. The germline gives CDR1 SQVTM, CDR2 ANQGSEA. The CDR3 is 12 amino acids. The trim removed 7 bases at V and 8 bases at J, leaving 8 bases unmatched. CDR3 region: CSATGGGRGYTF. The CDR3 DNA is TGCAGCGCCACAGGGGGCGGGCGAGGCTACACCTTC.

This chain uses TRBV5-1 with TRBJ1-5; D unresolved. The V end lost 1 base, the J end lost 7 bases, and 12 bases lay between the germline ends. The CDR3 extends over 14 amino acids. Looked up from germline, CDR1 is SGHRS and CDR2 is YFSETQ. The CDR3 spells CASSLHGQDQPQHF. CDR3 DNA: TGCGCCAGCAGCTTGCATGGTCAGGACCAGCCCCAGCATTTT.

The chain recombines TRBV29-1 with TRBJ2-6; unclear D gene. The germline V gene encodes CDR1 SQVTM and CDR2 ANQGSEA. There are 12 residues in the CDR3. V was trimmed by 7 bases and J by 4 bases, leaving 8 bases between them. The CDR3 protein is CSANVGANVLTF. Here the CDR3 DNA reads TGCAGCGCGAATGTCGGGGCCAACGTCCTGACTTTC. The full variable domain, with the rest looked up from reference TRBV29-1 and TRBJ2-6, is SAVISQKPSRDICQRGTSLTIQCQVDSQVTMMFWYRQQPGQSLTLIATANQGSEATYESGFVIDKFPISRPNLTFSTLTVSNMSPEDSSIYLCSANVGANVLTFGAGSRLTVL.

This clone has just a few counts. V and J are TRBV4-1 and TRBJ2-5; 8 bases agree with TRBD2. The CDR3 has 13 amino acids. V shed 4 bases, J shed 2 bases, and the junction held 0 bases outside the gene matches. CDR1 and CDR2 (germline): MGHRA, YSYEKL. The chain's CDR3 is CASSRLAQETQYF. The CDR3 DNA reads as TGCGCCAGCAGCCGACTAGCGCAAGAGACCCAGTACTTC.

The chain employs TRBV19 and TRBJ1-1, with a tentative D call TRBD1 (6 bases). The CDR3 runs to 13 residues. V lost 8 bases, J lost 1 base, and 11 bases lay in between. Germline assignment: CDR1 LNHDA and CDR2 SQIVND (reference sequence). CDR3 sequence: CASLKQGNTEAFF. For the CDR3, the DNA is TGTGCCAGTCTAAAACAGGGGAACACTGAAGCTTTCTTT.

J is TRBJ2-7 and V is TRBV28; D assignment may be TRBD1 or TRBD2 (5 bases each). The germline V and J ends were trimmed by 6 bases and 2 bases, with 14 bases remaining between them. Germline CDR1 is MDHEN and CDR2 is SYDVKM. This CDR3 has 14 amino acids. CDR3 in DNA: TGTGCCAGCAGAACGTCGGGACGCCCCTACGAGCAGTACTTC. This gives the protein CASRTSGRPYEQYF.

The genes are TRBV7-8 and TRBJ1-1; D not certain. This CDR3 spans 16 amino acids. Germline CDR1 is SGHVS and CDR2 is FQNEAQ. The V gene lost 1 base and the J gene lost 4 bases, with 16 bases spanning the gap. CDR3 DNA sequence: TGTGCCAGCAGCTTAGGGGCTCGGGGAACGGGCACTGAAGCTTTCTTT. The encoded protein is CASSLGARGTGTEAFF.

This clone was detected a few times. The chain has TRBV11-2 and TRBJ1-2; D not resolved. Germline V gene sequence: CDR1 SGHAT, CDR2 FQNNGV. With 1 base removed from V and 3 bases from J, the gap between germline ends came to 3 bases. CDR3 length equals 12 residues. CDR3 nucleotides: TGTGCCAGCAGCTTAGGGGACTATGGCTACACCTTC. It specifies CASSLGDYGYTF. Together with reference TRBV11-2 and TRBJ1-2, the CDR3 gives the full variable domain: EAGVAQSPRYKIIEKRQSVAFWCNPISGHATLYWYQQILGQGPKLLIQFQNNGVVDDSQLPKDRFSAERLKGVDSTLKIQPAKLEDSAVYLCASSLGDYGYTFGSGTRLTVV.

CDR3 DNA sequence: TGCGCCAGCAGCCAAGGGGACAGTGGAAACACCATATATTTT. Translated, it gives CASSQGDSGNTIYF. This chain connects TRBV4-3 to TRBJ1-3; TRBD1 matches 7 bases. There are 14 residues in the CDR3. Looked up from germline, CDR1 is LGHNA and CDR2 is YSLEER. V was clipped by 1 base and J by 3 bases; unmatched bases: 0.

V usage is TRBV12-3 or TRBV12-4 and J usage is TRBJ1-5, with 7 bases aligning to TRBD1. The CDR3 is 13 amino acids. Germline trimming cut 6 bases from V and 2 bases from J; bases unmatched to any gene: 1. The CDR3 sequence is CASRGTGNQPQHF. The DNA of the CDR3 is TGTGCCAGCAGGGGGACAGGCAATCAGCCCCAGCATTTT.

On this clone: Its ends do not fully match the called genes, so a read error is possible. The chain is built from TRBV23-1 and TRBJ2-5; D may be TRBD1 or TRBD2 (5 bases each). TRBV23-1 is annotated as an ORF whose role is uncertain. This CDR3 is 14 amino acids long. The CDR3 here is CASSQSRGPGPTDF. For the CDR3, the DNA is TGCGCCAGCAGTCAATCCCGCGGCCCGGGACCGACGGACTTC.

J is TRBJ1-1 and V is TRBV5-1, with a weak D call TRBD1 (6 bases). Trimming stripped 5 bases from V and 0 bases from J, with 23 bases between. The CDR3 totals 18 residues. The germline CDR1 and CDR2 sequences are SGHRS and YFSETQ. The CDR3 DNA sequence: TGCGCCAGCAGTATGCGTGGTTGGACAGCAAATATGAACACTGAAGCTTTCTTT. Translation gives CASSMRGWTANMNTEAFF.

This rearrangement joins TRBV27 to TRBJ1-4; D possibly corresponds to TRBD1 (6 bases). Per germline, CDR1 MNHEY and CDR2 SMNVEV (reference sequence). This CDR3 has 15 residues. V was clipped by 7 bases and J by 8 bases, with 20 bases between them. The CDR3: CASTGLRGKGEKLFF. The CDR3 region has the DNA TGTGCCAGCACCGGGTTGAGGGGGAAAGGCGAAAAACTGTTTTTT.

The chain joins TRBV10-3 to TRBJ1-2; TRBD1 matches 8 bases. The CDR3 runs 14 residues. Germline V CDR1 and CDR2: ENHRY, SYGVKD. The V gene end was trimmed by 7 bases and the J gene end by 9 bases; junction bases not matched to a gene: 13. For the CDR3, the DNA is TGTGCCATCAACCACCTAGGACAGGGAGGAAGCTACACCTTC. Amino acids: CAINHLGQGGSYTF.

V and J are TRBV6-5 and TRBJ1-1; tentatively, D is TRBD1 (5 bases). The CDR3 spans 15 residues. Trimming pared 4 bases from V and 0 bases from J, leaving 12 bases between. The germline gives CDR1 MNHEY, CDR2 SVGAGI. Here the CDR3 DNA reads TGTGCCAGCAGTTCCCCCGGGGCAGTGAACACTGAAGCTTTCTTT. It specifies CASSSPGAVNTEAFF.

The V call is TRBV9, the J call TRBJ2-7; 7 bases match TRBD1. V trimming: 0 bases; J trimming: 0 bases; junction bases outside the gene matches: 6. The CDR3 has 16 amino acids. Looked up from germline, CDR1 is SGDLS and CDR2 is YYNGEE. The CDR3 coding sequence is TGTGCCAGCAGCGTAGGCGGGTCAGGGGGCTCCTACGAGCAGTACTTC. This encodes CASSVGGSGGSYEQYF.

CDR3: CAWSPQEKLFF. The CDR3 coding sequence is TGTGCCTGGAGCCCTCAGGAAAAACTGTTTTTT. The V and J genes are TRBV30 and TRBJ1-4, with D unclear. The CDR3 is made up of 11 amino acids. Germline V gives CDR1 GTSNPN, CDR2 SVGIG (reference sequence). With 3 bases removed from V and 8 bases from J, the gap between germline ends came to 7 bases.

The CDR3, as DNA: TGTGCCAGCTCACCGAAAGATACGCAGTATTTT. Protein: CASSPKDTQYF. V and J are TRBV18 and TRBJ2-3; D remains unclear. Germline values: CDR1 KGHSH, CDR2 LQKENI. The CDR3 length is 11 residues. The germline V and J ends were trimmed by 3 bases and 5 bases, with 3 bases remaining between them.

The gene calls are TRBV7-9 and TRBJ1-2; perhaps TRBD1 as D (6 bases). CDR3 size: 16 residues. Deletions cut 5 bases from V and 4 bases from J, with 20 bases between. The V gene's germline CDR1 is SEHNR and CDR2 FQNEAQ (reference sequence). CDR3 protein: CASSPKGGQPTYGYTF. The CDR3 DNA reads TGTGCCAGCAGCCCTAAGGGCGGACAGCCGACCTATGGCTACACCTTC.